Each of the 21 T cell receptor beta chains below was sequenced from the same sample in a study of T cell responses to AZD1222 COVID-19 vaccine. Sequencing used immunoSEQ multiplex PCR; TCRdb keeps in-frame clones, though not all of them. The sample carries 150,000 or so clones, about 81% recorded once. Source: peripheral blood, taken on day 0 of MenACWY control vaccination. These TCRs come from an adult in good health.

The chain joins TRBV27 to TRBJ2-3; 8 nucleotides align to TRBD2. The CDR3 contains 18 residues. Germline CDR1 is MNHEY and CDR2 is SMNVEV (reference sequence). V was clipped by 3 bases and J by 3 bases; unmatched bases: 14. The CDR3 is CASSFLGRSGGMTDTQYF. For the CDR3, the DNA is TGTGCCAGCAGTTTCCTGGGGCGAAGCGGGGGTATGACAGATACGCAGTATTTT.

V is TRBV18 and J is TRBJ2-7, with D possibly matching TRBD1 (6 bases). Trimming stripped 4 bases from V and 4 bases from J, with 14 bases between. The CDR3 extends over 14 amino acids. Germline CDR1 is KGHSH and CDR2 is LQKENI. DNA of the CDR3: TGTGCCAGCTCACTGGGGACATCTAAGTACGAGCAGTACGTC. As protein: CASSLGTSKYEQYV.

V gene TRBV2 combines with J gene TRBJ1-5, with D possibly matching TRBD1 (5 bases). V lost 2 bases and J lost 6, with 8 bases in between. CDR1 SNHLY and CDR2 FYNNEI come from the germline V gene. The CDR3 totals 13 residues. DNA for the CDR3: TGTGCCAGCAGTGAATTGGGGCCTCAGCCCCAGCATTTT. Translation: CASSELGPQPQHF.

The chain recombines TRBV27 with TRBJ1-2; tentatively, D is TRBD1 (5 bases). Trimming stripped 8 bases from V and 8 bases from J, with 12 bases between. The CDR3 runs to 11 residues. Germline values: CDR1 MNHEY, CDR2 SMNVEV (reference sequence). The CDR3: CASGDLGGYTF. Written as DNA, the CDR3 is TGTGCCAGCGGGGACTTGGGGGGCTACACCTTC.

This sequence joins TRBV5-4 and TRBJ1-1, with unresolved D. Trimming removed 4 bases at V and 2 bases at J, with 9 bases between. The V gene's germline CDR1 is SGHNT and CDR2 YYREEE (reference sequence). The CDR3 loop spans 13 amino acids. For the CDR3, the DNA is TGTGCCAGCAGCGTATTAACTAACACTGAAGCTTTCTTT. Translation: CASSVLTNTEAFF.

Comment on this clone: A read error may produce the germline difference seen at one junction end. The rearrangement uses TRBV3-1 (or the pseudogene TRBV3-2) and TRBJ2-3, with D unclear. Germline V gene data show CDR1 as LGHDT and CDR2 as YNNKEL (reference sequence). This CDR3 is built from 15 residues. The CDR3 here is CASSKEPQFPDTQYF. CDR3 coding DNA: TGTGCCAGCAGCAAAGAGCCCCAGTTTCCAGATACGCAGTATTTT.

The rearrangement uses TRBV18 and TRBJ1-5, with 8 nucleotides matching TRBD1. Germline CDR1 and CDR2: KGHSH and LQKENI. CDR3 length: 15 amino acids. After removal of 2 bases from V and 3 bases from J, the junction contained 3 bases not matched to a gene. CDR3 sequence: CASSPRGQVNQPQHF. DNA for the CDR3: TGTGCCAGCTCACCAAGGGGACAGGTCAATCAGCCCCAGCATTTT.

The J gene is TRBJ2-7, the V gene TRBV2; unclear D gene. V was cut by 8 bases and J by 3 bases, with 8 bases left in between. The CDR3 is 11 residues long. Germline V gene sequence: CDR1 SNHLY, CDR2 FYNNEI. The CDR3, as DNA: TGTGCCAGCTGTTACAGCTACGAGCAGTACTTC. Its protein is CASCYSYEQYF.

The V call is TRBV7-2, the J call TRBJ1-2; 8 bases map to TRBD1. The junction had 1 base not matched to a gene; V was cut back by 5 bases and J by 8 bases. CDR3 length: 11 amino acids. Germline V gene lookup returns CDR1 SGHTA and CDR2 FQGNSA. The DNA of the CDR3 is TGTGCCAGCAGCGACAGGGGCGGCTACACCTTC. Protein product: CASSDRGGYTF.

The J gene is TRBJ1-4, the V gene TRBV3-1 (or the pseudogene TRBV3-2); no reliable D call. The germline V gene encodes CDR1 LGHDT and CDR2 YNNKEL (reference sequence). V lost 8 bases and J lost 0, with 10 bases in between. CDR3 length equals 14 residues. The CDR3 spells CASGRRSTNEKLFF. The CDR3 coding sequence is TGTGCCAGCGGGCGGAGGTCAACTAATGAAAAACTGTTTTTT.

V gene TRBV2 combines with J gene TRBJ2-7; D gene uncertain. The CDR3 spans 13 residues. Germline V gene data show CDR1 as SNHLY and CDR2 as FYNNEI. The V end lost 6 bases, the J end lost 0 bases, and 9 bases lay between the germline ends. CDR3 in amino acids: CASSLQISYEQYF. Written as DNA, the CDR3 is TGTGCCAGCAGCCTACAGATCTCCTACGAGCAGTACTTC.

This clone was recorded a few times. CDR3 bases: TGTGCCAGCAGCCACGGGGACAGCCCCCTCCACTTT. Amino acid sequence: CASSHGDSPLHF. V is TRBV7-2 and J is TRBJ1-6; TRBD1 matches at 7 bases. The length of the CDR3 is 12 residues. The germline V gene has CDR1 SGHTA and CDR2 FQGNSA. Trimming at V came to 5 bases and at J to 13 bases, leaving 5 bases not matched to a gene.

This clone appeared once. The rearrangement links TRBV27 to TRBJ1-6, with 7 nucleotides matching TRBD1. Germline lookup yields CDR1 MNHEY and CDR2 SMNVEV (reference sequence). This CDR3 is built from 13 residues. Trimming at V came to 7 bases and at J to 9 bases, leaving 6 bases not matched to a gene. DNA for the CDR3: TGTGCCAGCACCAAGACAGGGAGTTCACCCCTCCACTTT. It encodes CASTKTGSSPLHF.

This sequence joins TRBV6-6 and TRBJ1-5; D possibly corresponds to TRBD1 (6 bases). The germline CDR1 and CDR2 sequences are MNHNY and SVGAGI (reference sequence). The CDR3 is 15 amino acids. V was shortened by 5 bases and J by 0 bases, with 11 bases between the two germline ends. CDR3 protein: CASSDRGHSNQPQHF. The DNA for the CDR3 is TGTGCCAGCAGTGACCGGGGACATAGCAATCAGCCCCAGCATTTT.

This clone was seen once. Different DNA sequences within this sample yield the same CDR3. The V call is TRBV28, the J call TRBJ1-2, with 8 bases matching TRBD1. V trimming: 2 bases; J trimming: 8 bases; junction bases outside the gene matches: 4. Per the germline V gene, CDR1 is MDHEN and CDR2 is SYDVKM. The CDR3 is made up of 13 amino acids. CDR3 coding DNA: TGTGCCAGCAGTTTACAGGGGGCTCGGGGCTACACCTTC. It translates to CASSLQGARGYTF.

This clone was recorded a few times. The rearrangement links TRBV19 to TRBJ1-5; possible D gene TRBD1, 5 bases. V was trimmed by 5 bases and J by 7 bases, leaving 15 bases between them. Per the germline V gene, CDR1 is LNHDA and CDR2 is SQIVND (reference sequence). The CDR3 runs to 14 residues. The CDR3 reads CASSSRDQGQPQHF. For the CDR3, the DNA is TGTGCCAGTAGTTCCCGGGACCAAGGGCAGCCCCAGCATTTT.

This sequence joins TRBV20-1 and TRBJ1-2; D uncertain. Deletions cut 5 bases from V and 4 bases from J, with 8 bases between. The CDR3 totals 11 residues. Germline CDR1 reads DFQATT; CDR2 reads SNEGSKA (reference sequence). CDR3 DNA: TGCAGTGCTTCCATGGGCTATGGCTACACCTTC. Translating it yields CSASMGYGYTF.

This clone showed up just a few times. This chain joins TRBV18 and TRBJ2-7; the D gene could be TRBD1 or TRBD2 (5 bases each). Trimming took 3 bases from V and 7 from J, leaving 13 bases between them. The CDR3 contains 13 residues. The germline V gene encodes CDR1 KGHSH and CDR2 LQKENI. The CDR3 here is CASSPGTSGEQYV. The CDR3, as DNA: TGTGCCAGCTCACCTGGGACCTCCGGAGAGCAGTACGTC.

In its sample, this clone was seen a few times. The chain links TRBV11-2 to TRBJ2-7; TRBD1 aligns across 7 bases. This CDR3 has 13 residues. Germline V gene lookup returns CDR1 SGHAT and CDR2 FQNNGV. Trimming took 5 bases from V and 3 from J; bases not matched to a gene: 4. The CDR3 region has the DNA TGTGCCAGCAGCCACAGACAGGGCTACGAGCAGTACTTC. This translates into CASSHRQGYEQYF.

The CDR3 here is CASSYKSVYGYTF. The CDR3 bases are TGTGCCAGCAGTTACAAGTCGGTCTATGGCTACACCTTC. The rearrangement links TRBV12-3 or TRBV12-4 to TRBJ1-2; D remains ambiguous. Trimming took 4 bases from V and 4 from J, leaving 10 bases between them. This CDR3 has 13 amino acids.

The rearrangement links TRBV5-5 to TRBJ2-4, with unresolved D. CDR3 length: 15 residues. Germline V gene sequence: CDR1 SGHKS, CDR2 YYEKEE (reference sequence). Trimming took 4 bases from V and 1 from J, leaving 12 bases between them. The CDR3 nucleotides are TGTGCCAGCAGCCCCTACGGAATGGCCAAAAACATTCAGTACTTC. Translated: CASSPYGMAKNIQYF. Based on the CDR3 plus reference TRBV5-5 and TRBJ2-4, the full variable domain is DAGVTQSPTHLIKTRGQQVTLRCSPISGHKSVSWYQQVLGQGPQFIFQYYEKEERGRGNFPDRFSARQFPNYSSELNVNALLLGDSALYLCASSPYGMAKNIQYFGAGTRLSVL.